This T cell receptor beta chain was profiled in a study of siplizumab effects on memory and regulatory T cells. Mixed lymphocyte reaction cells were cocultured at 37°C for about 6 days. TCRdb's copy holds only in-frame clones and misses some; the assay was immunoSEQ multiplex PCR. Among nearly 20,000 clones listed, 44% were seen once. As for this clone: Its antigen is currently unknown.

Germline CDR1 is GTSNPN and CDR2 is SVGIG (reference sequence). The CDR3 covers 13 residues. Trimming shortened V by 2 bases and J by 2 bases, and 6 bases separated the two germline ends. The sequence was obtained from a human donor in good health; the cells came from an allogeneic mixed lymphocyte reaction. Some clones in this sample may be carry-over from other donors' samples. Sample: CFSE-low (dividing) CD4+ T cells sorted from an allogeneic mixed lymphocyte reaction. The gene calls are TRBV30 and TRBJ2-2, with D unresolved. CDR3 sequence (DNA): TGTGCCTGGAGTTTAATAAACACCGGGGAGCTGTTTTTT. Amino acids: CAWSLINTGELFF.